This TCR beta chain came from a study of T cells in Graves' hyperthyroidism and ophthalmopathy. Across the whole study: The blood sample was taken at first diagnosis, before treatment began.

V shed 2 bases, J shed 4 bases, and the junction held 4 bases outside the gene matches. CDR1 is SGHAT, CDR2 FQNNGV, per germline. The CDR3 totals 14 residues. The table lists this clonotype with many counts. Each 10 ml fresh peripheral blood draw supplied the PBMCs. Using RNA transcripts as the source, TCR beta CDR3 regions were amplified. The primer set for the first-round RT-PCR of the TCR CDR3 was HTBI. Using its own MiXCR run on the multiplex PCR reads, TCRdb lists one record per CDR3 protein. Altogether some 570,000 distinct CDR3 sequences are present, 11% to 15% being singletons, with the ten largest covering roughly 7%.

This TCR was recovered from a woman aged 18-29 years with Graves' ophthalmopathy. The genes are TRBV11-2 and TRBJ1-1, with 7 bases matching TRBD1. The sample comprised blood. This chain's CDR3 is CASSLFPGGTEAFF. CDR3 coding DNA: TGTGCCAGCAGCTTATTTCCAGGGGGCACTGAAGCTTTCTTT.